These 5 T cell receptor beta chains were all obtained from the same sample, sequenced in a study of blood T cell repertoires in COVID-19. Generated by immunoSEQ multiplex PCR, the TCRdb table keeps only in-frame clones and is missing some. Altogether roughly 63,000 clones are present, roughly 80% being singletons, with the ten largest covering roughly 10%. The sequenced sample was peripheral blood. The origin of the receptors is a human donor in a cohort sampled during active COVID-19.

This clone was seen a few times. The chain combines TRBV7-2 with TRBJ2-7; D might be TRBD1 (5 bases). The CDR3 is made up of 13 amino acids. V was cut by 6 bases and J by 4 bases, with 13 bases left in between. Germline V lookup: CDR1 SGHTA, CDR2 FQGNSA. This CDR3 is CASRSDSLYEQYF. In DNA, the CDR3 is TGTGCCAGCAGGTCCGACAGCTTATACGAGCAGTACTTC. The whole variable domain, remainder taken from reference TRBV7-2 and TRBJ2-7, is GAGVSQSPSNKVTEKGKDVELRCDPISGHTALYWYRQSLGQGLEFLIYFQGNSAPDKSGLPSDRFSAERTGGSVSTLTIQRTQQEDSAVYLCASRSDSLYEQYFGPGTRLTVT.

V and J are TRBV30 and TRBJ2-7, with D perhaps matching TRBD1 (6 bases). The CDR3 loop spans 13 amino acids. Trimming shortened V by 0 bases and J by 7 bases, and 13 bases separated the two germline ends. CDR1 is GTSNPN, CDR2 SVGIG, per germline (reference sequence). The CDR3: CAWSVGRTAEQYF. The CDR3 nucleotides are TGTGCCTGGAGTGTCGGGCGGACAGCTGAGCAGTACTTC.

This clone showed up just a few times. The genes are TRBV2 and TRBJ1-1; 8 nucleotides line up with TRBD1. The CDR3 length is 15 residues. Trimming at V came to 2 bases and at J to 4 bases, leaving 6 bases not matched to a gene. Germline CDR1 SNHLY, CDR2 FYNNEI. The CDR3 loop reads CASSELGQGGTEAFF. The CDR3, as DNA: TGTGCCAGCAGTGAACTCGGACAGGGTGGCACTGAAGCTTTCTTT.

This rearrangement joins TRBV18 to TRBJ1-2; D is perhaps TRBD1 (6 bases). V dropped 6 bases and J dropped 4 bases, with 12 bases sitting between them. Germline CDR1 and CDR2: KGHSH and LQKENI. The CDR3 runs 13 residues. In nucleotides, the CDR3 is TGTGCCAGCTCCCCAGGGGCCGGCTATGGCTACACCTTC. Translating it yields CASSPGAGYGYTF.

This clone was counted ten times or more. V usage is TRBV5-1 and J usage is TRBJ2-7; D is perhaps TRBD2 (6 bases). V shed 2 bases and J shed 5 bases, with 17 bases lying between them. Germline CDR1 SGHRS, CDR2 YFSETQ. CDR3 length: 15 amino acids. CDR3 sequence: CASSLGDPGRDEQYF. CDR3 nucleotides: TGCGCCAGCAGCTTAGGGGACCCCGGGAGAGACGAGCAGTACTTC.